The clone carrying this TCR beta chain has a count of ten or more. With molecular barcodes, quantitative 5'-RACE was used to make the TCR beta libraries. TCRdb re-analysed the 5' RACE reads in MiXCR, keeping a single row per CDR3 protein. This table has under 300,000 distinct CDR3 sequences, roughly 10% appearing once. The data originate from a study of CD8 T cells in ankylosing spondylitis. Germline V CDR1 and CDR2: MNHEY, SMNVEV (reference sequence). The ends were cut back, 5 bases at V and 9 bases at J, with 14 bases in the middle. This CDR3 has 12 residues. The TCR originated in a male donor with ankylosing spondylitis or in good health (not recorded which). The sequenced material came from blood, either unsorted or a sorted T cell fraction (not recorded which). The chain recombines TRBV27 with TRBJ2-7; D gene ambiguous. The CDR3 loop is CASSQGPGRQYF. The CDR3, as DNA: TGTGCCAGCAGTCAAGGGCCCGGGCGGCAGTACTTC.